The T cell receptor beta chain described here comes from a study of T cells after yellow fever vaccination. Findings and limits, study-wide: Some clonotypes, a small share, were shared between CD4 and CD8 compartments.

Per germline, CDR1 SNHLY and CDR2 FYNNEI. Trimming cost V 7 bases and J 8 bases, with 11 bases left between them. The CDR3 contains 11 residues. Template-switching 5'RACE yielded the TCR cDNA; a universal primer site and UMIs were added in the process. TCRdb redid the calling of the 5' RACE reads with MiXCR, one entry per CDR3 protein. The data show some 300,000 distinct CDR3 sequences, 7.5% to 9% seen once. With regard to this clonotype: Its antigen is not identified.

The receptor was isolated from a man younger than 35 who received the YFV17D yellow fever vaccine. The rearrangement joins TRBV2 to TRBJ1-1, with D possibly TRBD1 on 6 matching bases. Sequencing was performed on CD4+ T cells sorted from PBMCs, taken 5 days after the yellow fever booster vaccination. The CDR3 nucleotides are TGTGCCAGCACCAGGGGTTTAGAAGCTTTCTTT. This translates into CASTRGLEAFF.